This T cell receptor beta chain came from a study of shared clonotypes between healthy human individuals (dated by TCRdb to the early 2020s). About the investigation overall: The cohort included three men and a couple of women between 18 and 49 years of age. Blood TCR repertoires of five healthy adults were deeply sequenced to estimate repertoire size and the extent of clonotype sharing between individuals. Between about 0.85 and 9.5 billion PBMCs per donor were obtained by leukapheresis. For each donor, CD4 naive and CD4 memory were each given three plates, CD8 naive was given two plates, and CD8 memory was given one plate. To increase sequencing depth and limit assay-specific biases, different laboratories used diverse techniques to prepare libraries and sequence TCR repertoires.

Results and caveats for the whole study, not just this receptor: Sharing across a few donors was observed for around 5% of naive CD4, about 4% of naive CD8, 2% to 2.5% of memory CD4, and approximately 0.41% of memory CD8 clonotypes. Even with the large sequencing depth, rarefaction of the sorted-subset datasets indicated that sequencing was incomplete. The genetic and exposure-history diversity represented was limited by the small number of donors. Based on pairwise subsampling, the degree of clonotype sharing among donors was expected to be affected by sequencing depth. Higher generation probabilities were observed for clonotypes shared by all four sorted-subset donors than for non-shared clonotypes. Sampling was restricted to blood, and TCR repertoires in tissues likely differ from the TCR repertoires found in blood. Naive subsets generally had larger estimated clonotype richness than memory subsets did.

Healthy HIV-negative adults with no recently reported acute infections or vaccinations were included as donors. Every donor was a Caucasian adult living in Nashville, Tennessee, USA. CD4+ T cells were enriched through magnetic negative selection, after which naive cells were positively selected on CD45RA and the remaining negative fraction served as the memory subset. Blood was collected by leukapheresis, and PBMCs were isolated by Ficoll-Histopaque density gradient centrifugation and then cryopreserved in liquid nitrogen vapor phase. Purity and quantity of every magnetically sorted T cell population were checked by analytical flow cytometry. Genomic DNA was isolated from every sorted fraction and measured by UV absorbance on a Nanodrop 2000c. Worth noting for this clone: It lacks a known antigen. No much larger clone is present one base from it, and per-base qualities are unavailable.

CDR1 and CDR2 (SGHTA, FQGTGA) derive from the germline V gene. From its cysteine to its phenylalanine, the CDR3 spans 15 amino acids. Only CDR3 DNA remains: 45 bases, in frame from the first base. Relative to germline, V is 1 base shorter and J is 5 bases shorter, with 14 bases between their ends. TCR CDR3 regions were amplified from genomic DNA by multiplex PCR using the deep immunoSEQ assay. Extracted genomic DNA from each cell subset was spread evenly across all wells of several immunoSEQ 96-well plates, with each plate serving as a replicate. Each replicate PCR for sorted subsets received roughly 0.2 ug genomic DNA, equal to tens of thousands of T cell genomes. Purified libraries were quantified with a Qubit 3.0 fluorometer, sized on a Bioanalyzer 2100, and re-quantified with the KAPA Library Quantification kit. A separate single-read 150-cycle Illumina NextSeq 550 flow cell was used to sequence each immunoSEQ 96-well plate. The original pipeline was this. Because the immunoSEQ output included only junctional sequences and no quality scores, the filtering could not be the same as the filtering used for full-length reads. Sequences were annotated with PyIR, a Python wrapper for IgBLAST v1.9, and V/J genes and CDR3 were assigned using IMGT germline references. Reads with weak V/J assignments (E-value above 1e-6), missing CDR3, stop codons, out-of-frame junctions, or ambiguous translated residues were removed. V3J clonotypes were defined by identical inferred V gene, J gene, and CDR3 amino acid sequence. The percentage overlap between two repertoires was calculated by dividing the number of shared unique clonotypes by the size of the smaller repertoire. RTK rarefaction, the Chao1 estimator, and Recon v2.1 estimates of unobserved clonotypes were used to assess repertoire richness. Generation probabilities were computed with OLGA for all TCRbeta clonotypes obtained by the gDNA method from a handful of donors. TCRdb's version of the immuneACCESS table is confined to in-frame rearrangements and falls short of the full clone set. An unresolved V gene accounts for under half of the shortfall where checked; the remainder is of unknown origin. V, J and clone size are those of that table, while D and trimming were read from the DNA. The sample table shows about 1.1 million clones, and 75% to 85% are seen once. In total, the top ten clones hold 0.6% to 0.7% of the sample.

This clonotype originated in a man in his late teens or twenties in good health. Some clones in this sample may be carry-over from other donors' samples. Sequenced material: memory CD4+ T cells from PBMCs. This specimen's cell subset or site label, per the study, means: CD45RA-negative fraction. This chain is built from TRBV7-3 and TRBJ2-5, with TRBD1 as a weak D call on 5 bases. The CDR3 region has the sequence CASSLRPGAWETQYF. The nucleotides read TGTGCCAGCAGCTTAAGGCCTGGGGCTTGGGAGACCCAGTACTTC.